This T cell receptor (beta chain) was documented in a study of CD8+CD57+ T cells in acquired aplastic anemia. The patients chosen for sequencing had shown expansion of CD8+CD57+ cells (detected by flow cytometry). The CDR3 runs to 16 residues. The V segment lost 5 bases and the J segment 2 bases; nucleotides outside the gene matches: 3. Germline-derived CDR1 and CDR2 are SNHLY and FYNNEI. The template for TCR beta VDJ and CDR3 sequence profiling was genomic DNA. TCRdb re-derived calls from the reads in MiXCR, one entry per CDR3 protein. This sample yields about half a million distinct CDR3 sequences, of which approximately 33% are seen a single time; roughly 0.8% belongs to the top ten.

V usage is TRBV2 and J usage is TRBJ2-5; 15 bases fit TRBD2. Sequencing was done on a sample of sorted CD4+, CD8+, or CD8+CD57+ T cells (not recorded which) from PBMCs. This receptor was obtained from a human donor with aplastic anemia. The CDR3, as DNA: TGTGCCAGCAGTAGGGGACTAGCGGGGGGTCAAGAGACCCAGTACTTC. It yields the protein CASSRGLAGGQETQYF.